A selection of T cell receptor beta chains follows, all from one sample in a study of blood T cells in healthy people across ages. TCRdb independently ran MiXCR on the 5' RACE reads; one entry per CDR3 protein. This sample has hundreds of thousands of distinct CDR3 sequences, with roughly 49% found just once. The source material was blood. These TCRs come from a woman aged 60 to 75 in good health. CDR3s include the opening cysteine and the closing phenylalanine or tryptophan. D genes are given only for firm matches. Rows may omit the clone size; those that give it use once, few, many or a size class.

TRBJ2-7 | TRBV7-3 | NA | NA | TGTGCCAGCAGCGCAAAAGGATGGCGCCTAGAGGACTACGAGCAGTACTTC | CASSAKGWRLEDYEQYF
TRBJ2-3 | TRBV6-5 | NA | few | TGTGCCAGCAGTTACCCGGGCAGATCGACACGTGGGACTAGCACAGATACGCAGTATTTT | CASSYPGRSTRGTSTDTQYF
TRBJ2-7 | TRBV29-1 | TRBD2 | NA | TGCAGCGTTGTACTAGCGGGATGCGAGCAGTACTTC | CSVVLAGCEQYF
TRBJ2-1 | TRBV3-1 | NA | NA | TGTGCCAGCAGCCATTGGGACCCTACTGCGCCTGAGACCCAGTTCTTC | CASSHWDPTAPETQFF
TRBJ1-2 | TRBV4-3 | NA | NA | TGCGCCAGCAGCCCGAATTCTAGGTTGATATCGTTCACCTTC | CASSPNSRLISFTF
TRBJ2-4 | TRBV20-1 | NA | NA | TGCAGTGCTCTTCGAATTAAGGGGGGAGCCAAAAACATTCAGTACTTC | CSALRIKGGAKNIQYF
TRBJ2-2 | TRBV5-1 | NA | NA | TGCGCCAGCAGCGCCGGGACTTTTAACACCGGGGAGCTGTTTTTT | CASSAGTFNTGELFF
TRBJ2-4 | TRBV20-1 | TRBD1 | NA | TGCAGTGCTAGTGTCACAGGGGGCGGAAACATTCAGTACTTC | CSASVTGGGNIQYF
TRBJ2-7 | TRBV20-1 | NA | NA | TGCAGTGCTAGGAACCCTTCCGGGAGTAGTTACGAGCAGTACTTC | CSARNPSGSSYEQYF
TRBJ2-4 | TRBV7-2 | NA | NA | TGTGCCAGCAGACCACCTCGGAGTGCCAAAAACATTCAGTACTTC | CASRPPRSAKNIQYF
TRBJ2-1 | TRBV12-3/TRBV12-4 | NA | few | TGTGCCAGCAGTCCCAGAGGAACTCAGGGTCTAAATGAGCAGTTCTTC | CASSPRGTQGLNEQFF
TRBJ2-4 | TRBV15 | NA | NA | TGTGCCACCAGCAGAGAAGTAGGACAAGACAAAAACATTCAGTACTTC | CATSREVGQDKNIQYF
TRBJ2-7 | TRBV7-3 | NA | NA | TGTGCCAGCAGCTTAACGTACAGGGAGAGCAAGCAGTACTTC | CASSLTYRESKQYF
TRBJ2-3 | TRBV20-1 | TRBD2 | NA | TGCAGTGCTAGGAGGCGGGAGGGCCGGGGAGATACGCAGTATTTT | CSARRREGRGDTQYF
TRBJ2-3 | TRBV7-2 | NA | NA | TGTGCCAGCAGCTTCGACCGGAACACAGATACGCAGTATTTT | CASSFDRNTDTQYF
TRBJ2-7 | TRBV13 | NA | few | TGTGCCAGCAGCCCGCACCTACGGGCTACCTACGAGCAGTACTTC | CASSPHLRATYEQYF
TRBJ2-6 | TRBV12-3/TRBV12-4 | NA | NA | TGTGCCAGCAGTTTGTCGGTCTCTGGGGCCAACGTCCTGACTTTC | CASSLSVSGANVLTF